This passage covers 16 T cell receptor beta chains from one sample sequenced in a study of T-cell reconstitution after alpha-beta-depleted transplantation in children. Antigen specificity for these receptors is unknown. The study, taken as a whole, reports: Newly made T cells mostly supplied T-cell counts and diversity one year after transplant.

Unique molecular identifiers were used to barcode this TCRbeta library. TCRdb ran MiXCR on the PCR reads and lists one entry per CDR3 protein. The table lists around 300,000 distinct CDR3 sequences, over 7.5% of them singletons. The sample here was peripheral blood, taken 360 days after TCRalphabeta/CD19-depleted stem cell transplant. These receptors came from a female patient aged 2-9 years who had a stem cell transplant for Fanconi anemia, so the T cells may come from the graft donor.

This clonotype came up many times. The CDR3 sequence: CASSQEVRDTQYF. CDR3 nucleotides: TGTGCCAGCAGCCAAGAGGTGCGGGATACGCAGTATTTT. The V and J genes are TRBV4-2 and TRBJ2-3; D remains ambiguous. The ends were cut back, 0 bases at V and 6 bases at J, with 7 bases in the middle. The germline V gene has CDR1 LGHNA and CDR2 YNFKEQ. The CDR3 extends over 13 amino acids.

This clonotype came up many times. The chain recombines TRBV6-1 with TRBJ2-7, with D maybe TRBD1 (6 bases). In germline, CDR1 is MNHNS, CDR2 SASEGT. With 4 bases removed from V and 6 bases from J, the gap between germline ends came to 28 bases. CDR3 length: 18 residues. The DNA of the CDR3 is TGTGCCAGCAGTGGGACAGCCTTCAGTTACCCCCAGGGGATCGAGCAGTACTTC. This sequence encodes CASSGTAFSYPQGIEQYF.

This clonotype has more than one count but fewer than ten. The V and J genes are TRBV11-2 and TRBJ2-7; D gene uncertain. This CDR3 is 14 amino acids long. V lost 0 bases and J lost 0, with 6 bases in between. Looked up from germline, CDR1 is SGHAT and CDR2 is FQNNGV. CDR3 DNA: TGTGCCAGCAGCTTAGAATCAGACTCCTACGAGCAGTACTTC. It translates to CASSLESDSYEQYF.

This clonotype was counted many times. The J gene is TRBJ2-7, the V gene TRBV28, with 8 bases aligning to TRBD2. The CDR3 has 15 amino acids. V was pared by 3 bases and J by 3 bases, with 7 bases of the junction left unmatched. Germline CDR1 reads MDHEN; CDR2 reads SYDVKM. The CDR3 region has the DNA TGTGCCAGCAGTTTTAGCGGGAAGTATAACTACGAGCAGTACTTC. Its protein product is CASSFSGKYNYEQYF.

The chain is built from TRBV5-8 and TRBJ1-5; weak D call: TRBD1 (5 bases). Germline V gene lookup returns CDR1 SGHTS and CDR2 YDEGEE. The CDR3 runs to 15 residues. V was clipped by 1 base and J by 8 bases, with 16 bases between them. The CDR3 spells CASSLLPGRGEPQHF. DNA for the CDR3: TGTGCCAGCAGCTTGTTACCAGGGAGAGGGGAGCCCCAGCATTTT.

In this sample, this clonotype turned up a few times. V usage is TRBV2 and J usage is TRBJ2-1; 7 bases are a match to TRBD2. The CDR3 runs 17 residues. The V segment lost 8 bases and the J segment 0 bases; nucleotides outside the gene matches: 13. CDR1 and CDR2 (germline): SNHLY, FYNNEI. The CDR3 DNA follows: TGTGCCAGCTACCGTCTCCGGGGGGAGGGCTCCTACAATGAGCAGTTCTTC. It codes for CASYRLRGEGSYNEQFF.

The sample holds many counts of this clonotype. The chain couples TRBV11-2 to TRBJ2-1; TRBD2 aligns across 9 bases. There are 16 residues in the CDR3. The germline V gene has CDR1 SGHAT and CDR2 FQNNGV. With V trimmed by 1 base and J by 3 bases, 4 bases remained unmatched. The CDR3 coding sequence is TGTGCCAGCAGCTTAGGCCTAGCGGGGAACTACAATGAGCAGTTCTTC. Translating gives CASSLGLAGNYNEQFF.

As regards this clonotype: It may be a read error: a sequence one base away is much more abundant. The rearrangement uses TRBV5-1 and TRBJ2-5, with 9 positions matching TRBD1. V shed 0 bases and J 5 bases; nucleotides not matched to a gene: 2. CDR1 is SGHRS and CDR2 is YFSETQ in the germline V gene. CDR3 length: 14 amino acids. The CDR3 loop is CASSLAGQGETQYF. As DNA, the CDR3 is TGCGCCAGCAGCTTGGCGGGACAGGGTGAGACCCAGTACTTC. The full variable domain, rest sourced from reference TRBV5-1 and TRBJ2-5, is KAGVTQTPRYLIKTRGQQVTLSCSPISGHRSVSWYQQTPGQGLQFLFEYFSETQRNKGNFPGRFSGRQFSNSRSEMNVSTLELGDSALYLCASSLAGQGETQYFGPGTRLLVL.

The V gene is TRBV7-8, the J gene TRBJ2-1; D unclear. Germline V CDR1 and CDR2: SGHVS, FQNEAQ. The CDR3 loop spans 16 amino acids. Trimming took 6 bases from V and 5 from J, leaving 20 bases between them. Written as DNA, the CDR3 is TGTGCCAGCAGTCCTACTACCCGAAAATTTAACAATGAGCAGTTCTTC. This gives the protein CASSPTTRKFNNEQFF.

This clonotype was observed a handful of times. The chain uses TRBV7-2 and TRBJ2-5; 10 nucleotides align to TRBD2. In germline, CDR1 is SGHTA, CDR2 FQGNSA. V lost 5 bases and J lost 6; bases outside the gene matches: 9. CDR3 size: 15 residues. The CDR3 DNA sequence: TGTGCCAGCAGCATATCTAGCGGGAGAGGGCAGACCCAGTACTTC. Protein sequence: CASSISSGRGQTQYF.

In this sample, this clonotype turned up many times. V is TRBV12-3 or TRBV12-4 and J is TRBJ1-1, with D hard to call. The CDR3 length is 13 residues. The V gene lost 3 bases and the J gene lost 3 bases, with 8 bases spanning the gap. CDR3 DNA sequence: TGTGCCAGCAGTTTTGCGGTAGACACTGAAGCTTTCTTT. It specifies CASSFAVDTEAFF.

The table lists this clonotype with many counts. The chain recombines TRBV7-2 with TRBJ1-6; D gene ambiguous. CDR1 and CDR2 from the germline V gene are SGHTA and FQGNSA. The CDR3 has 12 amino acids. The V gene lost 0 bases and the J gene lost 12 bases, with 6 bases spanning the gap. CDR3 DNA: TGTGCCAGCAGCTTAGCAGGCTTACCCCTCCACTTT. Its translation: CASSLAGLPLHF.

A few counts support this clonotype. V is TRBV3-1 and J is TRBJ2-1; 11 bases line up with TRBD2. The V gene end was trimmed by 2 bases and the J gene end by 10 bases; junction bases not matched to a gene: 16. The CDR3 extends over 18 amino acids. Germline V gene data show CDR1 as LGHDT and CDR2 as YNNKEL (reference sequence). CDR3: CASSQSPLAGGPGGEQFF. The DNA of the CDR3 is TGTGCCAGCAGCCAATCCCCCCTAGCGGGGGGTCCCGGGGGAGAGCAGTTCTTC.

There are many counts of this clonotype. The chain's CDR3 is CASSLAAFYNEQFF. CDR3 sequence (DNA): TGTGCCAGCAGTTTGGCAGCTTTCTACAATGAGCAGTTCTTC. This chain links TRBV12-3 or TRBV12-4 with TRBJ2-1, with D unresolved. CDR3 length: 14 amino acids. V was trimmed by 3 bases and J by 3 bases, leaving 9 bases between them.

This clonotype was counted at least ten times. The chain combines TRBV7-2 with TRBJ2-3; D not certain. The CDR3 consists of 13 residues. V lost 5 bases to trimming and J lost 3 bases, with 9 bases between them. From germline, CDR1 is SGHTA and CDR2 FQGNSA. CDR3 amino acids: CASSPTLTDTQYF. The CDR3 region has the DNA TGTGCCAGCAGCCCGACTCTGACAGATACGCAGTATTTT.

The sample holds many counts of this clonotype. The V call is TRBV6-1, the J call TRBJ2-3; no clear D. Trimming removed 4 bases from V and 5 bases from J, with 7 bases in between. The CDR3 covers 12 residues. Germline loops: CDR1 MNHNS, CDR2 SASEGT. The CDR3: CASSGIRDTQYF. The CDR3 nucleotides are TGTGCCAGCAGTGGGATTCGAGATACGCAGTATTTT.